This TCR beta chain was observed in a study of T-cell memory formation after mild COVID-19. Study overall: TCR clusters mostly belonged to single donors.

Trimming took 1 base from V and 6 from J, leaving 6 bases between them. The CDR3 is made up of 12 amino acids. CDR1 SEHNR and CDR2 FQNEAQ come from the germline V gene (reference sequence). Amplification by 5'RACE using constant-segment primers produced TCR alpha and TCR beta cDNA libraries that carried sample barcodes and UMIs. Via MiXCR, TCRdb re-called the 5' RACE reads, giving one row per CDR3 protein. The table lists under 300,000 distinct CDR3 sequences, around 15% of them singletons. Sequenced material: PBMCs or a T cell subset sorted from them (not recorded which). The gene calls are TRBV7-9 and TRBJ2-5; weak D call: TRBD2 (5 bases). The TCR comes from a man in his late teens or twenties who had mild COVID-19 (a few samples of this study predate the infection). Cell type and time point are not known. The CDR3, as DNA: TGTGCCAGCAGCTTAGACGGGAAGACCCAGTACTTC. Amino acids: CASSLDGKTQYF.